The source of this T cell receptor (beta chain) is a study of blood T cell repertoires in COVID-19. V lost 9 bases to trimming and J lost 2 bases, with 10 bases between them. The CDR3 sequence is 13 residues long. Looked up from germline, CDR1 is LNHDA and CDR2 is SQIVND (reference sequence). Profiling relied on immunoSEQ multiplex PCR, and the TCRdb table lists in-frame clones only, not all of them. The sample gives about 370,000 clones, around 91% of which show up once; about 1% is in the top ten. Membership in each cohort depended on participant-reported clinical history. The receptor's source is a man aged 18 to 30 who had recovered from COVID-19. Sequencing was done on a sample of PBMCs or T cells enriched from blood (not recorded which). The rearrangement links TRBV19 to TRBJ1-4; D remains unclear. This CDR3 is CASTEYTNEKLFF. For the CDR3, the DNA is TGTGCCAGCACGGAGTACACTAATGAAAAACTGTTTTTT.